Below are 12 T cell receptor beta chains sequenced from a single sample in a study of Ad26.COV2.S vaccination and SARS-CoV-2 variants. Treatment indicated: some 20 received Ad26.COV2.S at low or high dose, single or two shots; 5 received placebo; per-sample allocation not given. Specimens were obtained on day 63 following the first vaccine or placebo injection. Libraries were prepared by immunoSEQ multiplex PCR; TCRdb keeps only in-frame clonotypes and omits some of them. The sample shows a few hundred thousand clones, about 89% of them seen only once. Sequencing was performed on peripheral blood, taken in a trial of Ad26.COV2.S vaccine versus placebo. These receptors were taken from a person between 18 and 59 years old who received the Ad26.COV2.S COVID-19 vaccine or a placebo.

This sequence joins TRBV29-1 and TRBJ2-7; 12 positions agree with TRBD2. The CDR3 is made up of 14 amino acids. Trimming took 6 bases from V and 0 from J; bases not matched to a gene: 3. Germline V gives CDR1 SQVTM, CDR2 ANQGSEA. The CDR3 DNA reads as TGCAGCGTGATGACTAGCGGGAGCTCCTACGAGCAGTACTTC. This translates into CSVMTSGSSYEQYF.

The CDR3 sequence: CASSVGVVASDTQYF. The CDR3 DNA is TGTGCCAGCAGCGTAGGCGTGGTCGCCTCGGATACGCAGTATTTT. The chain couples TRBV9 to TRBJ2-3; D is uncertain. The V end was cut by 0 bases, the J end by 6 bases, with 14 bases between. The CDR3 runs to 15 residues. In germline, CDR1 is SGDLS, CDR2 YYNGEE.

The rearrangement links TRBV30 to TRBJ2-3; TRBD2 agrees at 8 bases. Trimming removed 5 bases from V and 6 bases from J; junction bases left unmatched: 10. The CDR3 extends over 14 amino acids. Germline CDR1 is GTSNPN and CDR2 is SVGIG (reference sequence). The CDR3 DNA is TGTGCCTGGGGGTTGGTAGCGGGGAGGGATACGCAGTATTTT. This encodes CAWGLVAGRDTQYF.

This chain connects TRBV10-2 to TRBJ1-2, with D tentatively TRBD1 (5 bases). Trimming left V 5 bases short and J 0 bases short, with 13 bases between. Germline CDR1 is WSHSY and CDR2 is SAAADI. The CDR3 totals 15 residues. Here the CDR3 reads CASSTLGTTNYGYTF. DNA of the CDR3: TGCGCCAGCAGTACCTTGGGGACGACTAACTATGGCTACACCTTC.

The sample holds one count of this clone. The chain employs TRBV23-1 and TRBJ2-2; a weak D match, TRBD1 (6 bases). TRBV23-1 is an ORF, and what it does is uncertain. CDR3 length: 15 amino acids. Between the trimmed V and J ends, which lost 11 bases and 6 bases, there was a span of 22 bases. The CDR3 is CAGREGEHVAGELFF. For the CDR3, the DNA is TGCGCCGGCCGCGAGGGGGAACATGTCGCCGGGGAGCTGTTTTTT.

This clone showed up just a few times. The gene calls are TRBV14 and TRBJ1-2; D not certain. Germline CDR1 reads SGHDN; CDR2 reads FVKESK. The CDR3 consists of 13 residues. V lost 1 base, J lost 7 bases, and 10 bases lay in between. In DNA, the CDR3 is TGTGCCAGCAGCCAAGTCTCCGAGGGTGGCTACACCTTC. Residues: CASSQVSEGGYTF.

This chain joins TRBV5-1 and TRBJ1-1; D gene uncertain. Germline V gives CDR1 SGHRS, CDR2 YFSETQ. The CDR3 is 13 residues long. The V and J ends lost 1 base and 5 bases respectively, with 9 bases between them. CDR3 DNA sequence: TGCGCCAGCAGCTTGCCCGGGGAAACTGAAGCTTTCTTT. As protein: CASSLPGETEAFF.

The gene calls are TRBV19 and TRBJ1-2; no clear D. The germline V gene has CDR1 LNHDA and CDR2 SQIVND (reference sequence). This CDR3 is built from 13 residues. The V end was cut by 1 base, the J end by 8 bases, with 11 bases between. In nucleotides, the CDR3 is TGTGCCAGTAGTATAGCGCCTAAGTACGGCTACACCTTC. Amino acid sequence: CASSIAPKYGYTF. Supplemented by reference TRBV19 and TRBJ1-2, the full variable domain reads DGGITQSPKYLFRKEGQNVTLSCEQNLNHDAMYWYRQDPGQGLRLIYYSQIVNDFQKGDIAEGYSVSREKKESFPLTVTSAQKNPTAFYLCASSIAPKYGYTFGSGTRLTVV.

As for this clone: A junction boundary mismatches the germline segment, possibly from a read error. J is TRBJ1-2 and V is TRBV3-1 (or the pseudogene TRBV3-2), with 8 bases fitting TRBD1. Germline V gene data show CDR1 as LGHDT and CDR2 as YNNKEL (reference sequence). The CDR3 is 12 residues long. CDR3 protein: CASSQAGTGPFF. The CDR3 nucleotides are TGTGCCAGCAGCCAGGCCGGGACAGGTCCATTCTTC.

The V and J genes are TRBV6-1 and TRBJ2-2, with D possibly TRBD1 on 5 matching bases. Trimming removed 5 bases at V and 1 base at J, with 11 bases between. This CDR3 spans 15 amino acids. Germline CDR1 MNHNS, CDR2 SASEGT. The CDR3 region has the DNA TGTGCCAGCAGTTTCAGGGTAGGGAACACCGGGGAGCTGTTTTTT. Amino acids: CASSFRVGNTGELFF.

This clone was observed once. V usage is TRBV2 and J usage is TRBJ1-5; the D gene is possibly TRBD1 (6 bases). Trimming removed 6 bases at V and 6 bases at J, with 9 bases between. CDR1 and CDR2 (germline): SNHLY, FYNNEI. The CDR3 covers 12 residues. The DNA for the CDR3 is TGTGCCAGCAGACAGGGCGGTCAGCCCCAGCATTTT. It yields the protein CASRQGGQPQHF.

J is TRBJ1-2 and V is TRBV3-1 (or the pseudogene TRBV3-2); D unclear. The ends were cut back, 0 bases at V and 7 bases at J, with 15 bases in the middle. Germline V CDR1 and CDR2: LGHDT, YNNKEL (reference sequence). This CDR3 region has 15 residues. The CDR3 DNA sequence: TGTGCCAGCAGCCAAGATCCCCCGGGGTTGAGTGGCTACACCTTC. Translated, it gives CASSQDPPGLSGYTF.